The source of this T cell receptor (beta chain) is a study of blood T cells in healthy people across ages. This CDR3 has 18 residues. Trimming took off 1 base at V and 1 base at J, with 17 bases between the two ends. Germline CDR1 DFQATT, CDR2 SNEGSKA (reference sequence). Turning to this clonotype: The antigen is undetermined.

Using a J-beta primer mix together with a sample-barcoded 5' primer, a second PCR was run for about 7 to 12 cycles. From the 5' RACE reads, TCRdb called clonotypes with MiXCR, one entry per CDR3 protein. The sample has hundreds of thousands of distinct CDR3 sequences; over 45% are singletons. Whole-study results and caveats: Underestimates were what the diversity estimates from one million T cells were considered to be. In long-lived donors, naive CD4+ cell counts and diversity exceeded those of aged donors.

The receptor comes from a man aged 30 to 45 in good health. The V call is TRBV20-1, the J call TRBJ2-6, with TRBD2 as a possible D gene (5 bases). Material: blood. DNA for the CDR3: TGCAGTGCTAGAGCAATATCGGGGAAGGGTTCTGGGGCCAACGTCCTGACTTTC. As protein: CSARAISGKGSGANVLTF.